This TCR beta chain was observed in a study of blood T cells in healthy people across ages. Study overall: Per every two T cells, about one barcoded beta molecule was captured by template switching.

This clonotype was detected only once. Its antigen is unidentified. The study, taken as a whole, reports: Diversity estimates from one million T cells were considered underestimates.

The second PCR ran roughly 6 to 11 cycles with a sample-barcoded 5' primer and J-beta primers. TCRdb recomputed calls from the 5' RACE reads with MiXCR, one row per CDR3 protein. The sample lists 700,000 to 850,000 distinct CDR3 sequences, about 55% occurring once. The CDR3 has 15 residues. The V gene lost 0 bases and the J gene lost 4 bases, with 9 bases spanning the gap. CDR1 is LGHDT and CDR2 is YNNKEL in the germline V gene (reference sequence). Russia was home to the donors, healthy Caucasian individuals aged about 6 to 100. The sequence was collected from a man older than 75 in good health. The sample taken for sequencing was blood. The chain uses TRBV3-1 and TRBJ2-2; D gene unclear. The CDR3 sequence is CASSQDSAFTGELFF. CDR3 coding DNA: TGTGCCAGCAGCCAAGATTCGGCCTTCACCGGGGAGCTGTTTTTT.